The 15 T cell receptor beta chains in this list originate from one sample, sequenced in a study of cytomegalovirus exposure and HLA in healthy donors. PCR used 60 Vbeta primers and 13 Jbeta primers. Clones were sequenced by immunoSEQ multiplex PCR, and TCRdb holds only the in-frame ones, with some missing. The table lists around 200,000 clones, around 62% of them singletons. Sequenced: PBMCs. The receptors shown here come from a man aged 40-49 years in good health and CMV-seronegative.

The table lists this clone with a few counts. The rearrangement uses TRBV4-2 and TRBJ2-1; the match to TRBD2 covers 10 bases. Germline V gives CDR1 LGHNA, CDR2 YNFKEQ. The CDR3 covers 15 residues. V gave up 5 bases and J gave up 2 bases; unmatched junction bases: 3. The CDR3 loop reads CASSTLAGAYNEQFF. In nucleotides, the CDR3 is TGTGCCAGCAGCACCCTAGCGGGAGCCTACAATGAGCAGTTCTTC.

The chain joins TRBV6-1 to TRBJ2-3; TRBD1 aligns across 10 bases. Germline V gene lookup returns CDR1 MNHNS and CDR2 SASEGT. This CDR3 is built from 14 residues. J gave up 5 bases and V 7 bases, and 6 bases lay outside the gene matches. CDR3 nucleotides: TGTGCCAGCAAGGGACAGGGGAACCGAGATACGCAGTATTTT. This gives the protein CASKGQGNRDTQYF.

The rearrangement uses TRBV15 and TRBJ2-7; TRBD1 aligns across 7 bases. The V gene end was trimmed by 1 base and the J gene end by 3 bases; junction bases not matched to a gene: 3. Germline V gene sequence: CDR1 LNHNV, CDR2 YYDKDF (reference sequence). The CDR3 contains 14 residues. CDR3 residues: CATSRGGTVYEQYF. Written as DNA, the CDR3 is TGTGCCACCAGCAGAGGAGGGACAGTCTACGAGCAGTACTTC.

This rearrangement joins TRBV7-9 to TRBJ2-7, with 8 bases fitting TRBD1. Germline V CDR1 and CDR2: SEHNR, FQNEAQ (reference sequence). Losses at the gene ends were 5 bases for V and 3 bases for J; bases not matched to a gene: 9. The CDR3 consists of 15 residues. The DNA of the CDR3 is TGTGCCAGCAGCAAAACGACAGGGGTCGACTACGAGCAGTACTTC. Translating gives CASSKTTGVDYEQYF.

This chain connects TRBV6-5 to TRBJ2-7; TRBD1 agrees at 7 bases. This CDR3 region has 14 residues. After removal of 5 bases from V and 5 bases from J, the junction contained 9 bases not matched to a gene. Germline CDR1 MNHEY, CDR2 SVGAGI. CDR3 coding DNA: TGTGCCAGCAGTAGACCGGGACAGATTGACGAGCAGTACTTC. It encodes CASSRPGQIDEQYF.

This rearrangement joins TRBV30 to TRBJ1-2; D is perhaps TRBD1 (5 bases). The CDR3 is made up of 13 amino acids. Germline V gene lookup returns CDR1 GTSNPN and CDR2 SVGIG (reference sequence). The germline V and J ends were trimmed by 3 bases and 8 bases, with 16 bases remaining between them. CDR3 nucleotides: TGTGCCTGGAGCTCCTCCAGGGAAGGAGGCTACACCTTC. Its protein is CAWSSSREGGYTF.

The chain links TRBV27 to TRBJ1-6; D unclear. Between the trimmed V and J ends, which lost 10 bases and 0 bases, there was a span of 10 bases. The CDR3 loop spans 14 amino acids. Germline values: CDR1 MNHEY, CDR2 SMNVEV (reference sequence). This chain's CDR3 is CATRRSSYNSPLHF. CDR3 sequence (DNA): TGTGCCACCAGGCGTAGCTCCTATAATTCACCCCTCCACTTT.

The chain carries TRBV13 and TRBJ2-2; D is possibly TRBD1 (6 bases). Trimming took off 0 bases at V and 7 bases at J, with 9 bases between the two ends. Germline CDR1 PRHDT, CDR2 FYEKMQ (reference sequence). This CDR3 has 14 amino acids. The DNA for the CDR3 is TGTGCCAGCAGCTTAGGGCAGGGGAGCGGGGAGCTGTTTTTT. Protein: CASSLGQGSGELFF.

CDR3 sequence reads: CSVLLPPAGYEQYF. CDR3 DNA sequence: TGCAGCGTGTTACTCCCACCTGCGGGCTACGAGCAGTACTTC. The rearrangement links TRBV29-1 to TRBJ2-7; perhaps TRBD2 as D (5 bases). V lost 6 bases to trimming and J lost 3 bases, with 18 bases between them. The germline V gene has CDR1 SQVTM and CDR2 ANQGSEA. This CDR3 spans 14 amino acids.

The chain links TRBV5-1 to TRBJ2-1; 11 nucleotides agree with TRBD2. CDR3 size: 16 residues. Germline loops: CDR1 SGHRS, CDR2 YFSETQ. With V trimmed by 3 bases and J by 4 bases, 6 bases remained unmatched. This CDR3 is CASSSGTSGSYNEQFF. For the CDR3, the DNA is TGCGCCAGCAGCTCCGGGACTAGCGGTTCATACAATGAGCAGTTCTTC. The full variable domain, in which reference TRBV5-1 and TRBJ2-1 provide the parts outside the CDR3, is KAGVTQTPRYLIKTRGQQVTLSCSPISGHRSVSWYQQTPGQGLQFLFEYFSETQRNKGNFPGRFSGRQFSNSRSEMNVSTLELGDSALYLCASSSGTSGSYNEQFFGPGTRLTVL.

V usage is TRBV7-9 and J usage is TRBJ1-4, with D possibly TRBD1 on 6 matching bases. CDR1 is SEHNR, CDR2 FQNEAQ, per germline (reference sequence). The CDR3 extends over 15 amino acids. Trimming shortened V by 6 bases and J by 3 bases, and 14 bases separated the two germline ends. CDR3 residues: CASSPDRTSNEKLFF. DNA of the CDR3: TGTGCCAGCAGTCCCGACAGGACCTCTAATGAAAAACTGTTTTTT.

The rearrangement joins TRBV5-1 to TRBJ1-1, with 11 bases aligning to TRBD1. Trimming at V came to 5 bases and at J to 3 bases, leaving 3 bases not matched to a gene. In germline, CDR1 is SGHRS, CDR2 YFSETQ. The CDR3 extends over 14 amino acids. The CDR3 loop is CASRGQGADTEAFF. The CDR3 DNA sequence: TGCGCCAGCAGAGGACAGGGGGCAGACACTGAAGCTTTCTTT.

As DNA, the CDR3 is TGTGCCAGCAGCCCAGGGACCGCGGGGGAGCAGTACTTC. Amino acid sequence: CASSPGTAGEQYF. This rearrangement joins TRBV11-2 to TRBJ2-7, with D maybe TRBD2 (6 bases). Germline loops: CDR1 SGHAT, CDR2 FQNNGV. The CDR3 is 13 amino acids. V was trimmed by 5 bases and J by 7 bases, leaving 15 bases between them. The entire variable domain, with the rest obtained from reference TRBV11-2 and TRBJ2-7, is as follows: EAGVAQSPRYKIIEKRQSVAFWCNPISGHATLYWYQQILGQGPKLLIQFQNNGVVDDSQLPKDRFSAERLKGVDSTLKIQPAKLEDSAVYLCASSPGTAGEQYFGPGTRLTVT.

The chain uses TRBV5-3 and TRBJ2-7; the match to TRBD2 covers 15 bases. TRBV5-3 is sorted into the ORF group, with uncertain function. The CDR3 covers 19 residues. The trim removed 3 bases at V and 4 bases at J, leaving 14 bases unmatched. The CDR3 sequence: CARSCRGLAGGPGPYEQYF. In DNA, the CDR3 is TGTGCCAGAAGCTGCCGTGGACTAGCGGGAGGGCCTGGTCCTTACGAGCAGTACTTC.

This clone was detected only a few times. V is TRBV6-1 and J is TRBJ1-1; possibly TRBD1 for D (6 bases). The V and J ends lost 8 bases and 3 bases respectively, with 10 bases between them. CDR1 MNHNS and CDR2 SASEGT come from the germline V gene. The CDR3 contains 12 residues. The DNA of the CDR3 is TGTGCCAGCGAGGGACACTACACTGAAGCTTTCTTT. Residues: CASEGHYTEAFF.